The 5 T cell receptor beta chains in this list originate from one sample, sequenced in a study of cytomegalovirus exposure and HLA in healthy donors. The PCR made use of 60 Vbeta and 13 Jbeta primers. Assay: immunoSEQ multiplex PCR; the TCRdb copy retains only in-frame clones and omits some. The data hold 150,000 to 200,000 clones, with around 63% observed a single time. Specimen: PBMCs. These receptors originate from a woman under 30 in good health and CMV-seropositive.

This clone was counted only a few times. The genes are TRBV19 and TRBJ1-5; 10 bases line up with TRBD1. V dropped 4 bases and J dropped 0; count of bases not matched to a gene: 6. Germline-derived CDR1 and CDR2 are LNHDA and SQIVND (reference sequence). The CDR3 loop spans 17 amino acids. CDR3 protein: CASSTRDRGYSNQPQHF. The CDR3, as DNA: TGTGCCAGTAGTACCCGGGACAGGGGTTATAGCAATCAGCCCCAGCATTTT.

This sequence joins TRBV19 and TRBJ1-2; 7 bases line up with TRBD1. The CDR3 consists of 13 residues. The ends lost 10 bases at V and 6 bases at J; junction bases unmatched: 11. In germline, CDR1 is LNHDA, CDR2 SQIVND (reference sequence). Here the CDR3 reads CAIQPTGTDGYTF. In DNA, the CDR3 is TGTGCCATTCAACCGACAGGGACGGATGGCTACACCTTC.

V gene TRBV5-1 combines with J gene TRBJ2-7; D unresolved. Per germline, CDR1 SGHRS and CDR2 YFSETQ. The CDR3 has 12 amino acids. The ends were cut back, 0 bases at V and 3 bases at J, with 4 bases in the middle. CDR3 amino acids: CASSLAHYEQYF. In nucleotides, the CDR3 is TGCGCCAGCAGCTTGGCCCACTACGAGCAGTACTTC.

This chain connects TRBV30 to TRBJ1-4; no clear D gene. Germline V gene lookup returns CDR1 GTSNPN and CDR2 SVGIG (reference sequence). The CDR3 totals 11 residues. Trimming took off 5 bases at V and 7 bases at J, with 8 bases between the two ends. The CDR3 DNA follows: TGTGCCTGGGGGCCTCGTGAAAAACTGTTTTTT. This sequence encodes CAWGPREKLFF.

As concerns this clone: One end of the junction varies from germline; a read error may be responsible. The V gene is TRBV5-6, the J gene TRBJ2-1; no clear D. This CDR3 has 11 residues. The germline V gene encodes CDR1 SGHDT and CDR2 YYEEEE. The chain's CDR3 is CASSSDNEQFF. The CDR3 bases are TGTGCCAGCAGCTCCGACAATGAGCAGTTCTTC.